The present entry profiles one T cell receptor beta chain with its context. Its specificity is not known. Method: immunoSEQ multiplex PCR; TCRdb's copy keeps in-frame clones and lacks some. This sample has around 72,000 clones, with more than 80% found just once. These data originate in a study of siplizumab effects on memory and regulatory T cells. The study's findings and limits: Siplizumab produced a significant reduction in alloreactive sequences that were traceable to unstimulated CD4+ memory cells. Assignment of a naive or memory phenotype failed for roughly 80-96% of the proliferating CD4+ or CD8+ clones. Naive T cells looked more diverse than memory cells, and they looked like major contributors to the alloresponse.

The V gene's germline CDR1 is SGHDT and CDR2 YYEEEE. The V end was cut by 4 bases, the J end by 8 bases, with 22 bases between. The CDR3 is 16 amino acids. Sequenced material: CD8+ T cells sorted from blood. The clonotype comes from a human donor in good health. The rearrangement joins TRBV5-6 to TRBJ2-1; D possibly corresponds to TRBD2 (6 bases). CDR3 sequence: CASSPAFAGLEHEQFF. The CDR3 nucleotides read TGTGCCAGCAGCCCCGCTTTCGCGGGATTAGAGCATGAGCAGTTCTTC.